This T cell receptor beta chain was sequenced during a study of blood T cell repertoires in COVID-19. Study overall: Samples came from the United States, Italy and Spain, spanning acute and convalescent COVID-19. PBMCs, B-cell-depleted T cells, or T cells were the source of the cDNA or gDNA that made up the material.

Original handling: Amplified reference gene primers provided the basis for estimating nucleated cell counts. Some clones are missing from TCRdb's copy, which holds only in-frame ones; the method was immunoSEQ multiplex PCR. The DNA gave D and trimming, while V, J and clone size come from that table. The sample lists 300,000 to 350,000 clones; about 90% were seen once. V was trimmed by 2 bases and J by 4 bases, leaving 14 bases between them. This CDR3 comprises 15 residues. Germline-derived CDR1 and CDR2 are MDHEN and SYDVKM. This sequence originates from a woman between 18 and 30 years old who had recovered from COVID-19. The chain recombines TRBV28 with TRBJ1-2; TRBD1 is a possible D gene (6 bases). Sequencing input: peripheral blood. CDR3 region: CASSLLLQGGYGYTF. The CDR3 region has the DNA TGTGCCAGCAGTTTACTCCTACAGGGTGGCTATGGCTACACCTTC.